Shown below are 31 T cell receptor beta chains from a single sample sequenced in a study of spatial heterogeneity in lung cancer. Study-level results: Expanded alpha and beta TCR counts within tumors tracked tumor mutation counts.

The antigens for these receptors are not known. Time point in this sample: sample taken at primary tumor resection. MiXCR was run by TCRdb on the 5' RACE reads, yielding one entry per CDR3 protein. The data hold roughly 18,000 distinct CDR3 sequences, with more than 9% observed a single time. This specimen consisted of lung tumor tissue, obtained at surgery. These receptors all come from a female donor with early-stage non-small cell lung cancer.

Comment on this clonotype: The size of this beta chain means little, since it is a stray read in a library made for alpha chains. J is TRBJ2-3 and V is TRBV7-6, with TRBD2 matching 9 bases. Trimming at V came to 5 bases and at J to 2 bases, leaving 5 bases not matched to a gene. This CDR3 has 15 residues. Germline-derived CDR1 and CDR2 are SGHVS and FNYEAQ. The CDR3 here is CASSPSGDFTDTQYF. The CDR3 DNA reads TGTGCCAGCAGCCCTAGCGGGGACTTCACAGATACGCAGTATTTT.

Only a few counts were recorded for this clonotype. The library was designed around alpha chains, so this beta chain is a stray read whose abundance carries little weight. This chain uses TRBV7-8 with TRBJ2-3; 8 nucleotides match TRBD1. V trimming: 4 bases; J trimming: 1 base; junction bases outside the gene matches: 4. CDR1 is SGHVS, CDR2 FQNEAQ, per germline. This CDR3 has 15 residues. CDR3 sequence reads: CASSYMDRGTDTQYF. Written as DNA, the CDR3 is TGTGCCAGCAGCTACATGGACAGGGGCACAGATACGCAGTATTTT.

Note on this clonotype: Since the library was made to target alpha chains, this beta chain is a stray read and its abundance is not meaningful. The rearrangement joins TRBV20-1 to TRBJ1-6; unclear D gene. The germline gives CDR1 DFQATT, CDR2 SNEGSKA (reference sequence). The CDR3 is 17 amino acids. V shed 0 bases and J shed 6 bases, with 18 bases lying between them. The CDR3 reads CSARDLWQDVTNSPLHF. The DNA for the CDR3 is TGCAGTGCTAGAGATCTTTGGCAGGACGTAACTAATTCACCCCTCCACTTT.

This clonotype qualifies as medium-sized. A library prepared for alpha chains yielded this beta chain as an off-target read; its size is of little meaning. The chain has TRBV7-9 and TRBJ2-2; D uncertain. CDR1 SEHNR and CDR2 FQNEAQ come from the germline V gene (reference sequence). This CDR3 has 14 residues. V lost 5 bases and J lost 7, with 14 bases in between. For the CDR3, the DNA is TGTGCCAGCAGCCACGGTGGGTCCGACGGGGAGCTGTTTTTT. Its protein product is CASSHGGSDGELFF.

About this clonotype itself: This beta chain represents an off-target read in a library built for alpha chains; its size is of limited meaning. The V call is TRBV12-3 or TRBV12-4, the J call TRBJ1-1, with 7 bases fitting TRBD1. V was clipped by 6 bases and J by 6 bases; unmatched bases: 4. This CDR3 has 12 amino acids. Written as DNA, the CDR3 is TGTGCCAGCAGCCCACAGGGGCCTGAAGCTTTCTTT. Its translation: CASSPQGPEAFF.

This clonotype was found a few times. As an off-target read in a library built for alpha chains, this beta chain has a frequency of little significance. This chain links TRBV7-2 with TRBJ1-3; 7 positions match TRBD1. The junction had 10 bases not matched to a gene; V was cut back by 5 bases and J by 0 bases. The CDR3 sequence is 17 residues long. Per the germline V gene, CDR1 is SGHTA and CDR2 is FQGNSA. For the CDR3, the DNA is TGTGCCAGCAGCCCCCGTGGGACAGCTAGCTCTGGAAACACCATATATTTT. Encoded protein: CASSPRGTASSGNTIYF.

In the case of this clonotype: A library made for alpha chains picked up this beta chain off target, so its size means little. This CDR3 reads CSAREGRGHETQYF. The CDR3 region has the DNA TGCAGTGCTAGAGAAGGCAGGGGGCACGAGACCCAGTACTTC. The chain carries TRBV20-1 and TRBJ2-5; 8 bases align to TRBD1. This CDR3 comprises 14 residues. Per the germline V gene, CDR1 is DFQATT and CDR2 is SNEGSKA (reference sequence). V shed 0 bases and J 5 bases; nucleotides not matched to a gene: 5.

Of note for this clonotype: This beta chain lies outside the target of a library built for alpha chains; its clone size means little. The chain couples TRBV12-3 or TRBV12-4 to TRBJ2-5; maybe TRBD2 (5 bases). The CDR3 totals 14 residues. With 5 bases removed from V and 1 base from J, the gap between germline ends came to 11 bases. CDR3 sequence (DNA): TGTGCCAGCAGTCCGGGGATAACCCAAGAGACCCAGTACTTC. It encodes CASSPGITQETQYF.

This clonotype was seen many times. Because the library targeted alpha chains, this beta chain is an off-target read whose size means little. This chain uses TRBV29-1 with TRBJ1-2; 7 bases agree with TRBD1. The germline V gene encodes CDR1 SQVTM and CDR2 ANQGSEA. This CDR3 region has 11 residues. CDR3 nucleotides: TGCAGTGGAGGGGGCTTTGATGGCTACACCTTC. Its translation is CSGGGFDGYTF.

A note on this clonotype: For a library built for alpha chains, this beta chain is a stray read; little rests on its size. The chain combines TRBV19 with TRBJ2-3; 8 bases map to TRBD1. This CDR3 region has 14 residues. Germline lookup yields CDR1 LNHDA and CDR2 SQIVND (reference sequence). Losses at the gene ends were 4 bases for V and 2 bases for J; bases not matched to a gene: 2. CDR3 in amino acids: CASSRTGNTDTQYF. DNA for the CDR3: TGTGCCAGTAGTAGGACAGGGAACACAGATACGCAGTATTTT.

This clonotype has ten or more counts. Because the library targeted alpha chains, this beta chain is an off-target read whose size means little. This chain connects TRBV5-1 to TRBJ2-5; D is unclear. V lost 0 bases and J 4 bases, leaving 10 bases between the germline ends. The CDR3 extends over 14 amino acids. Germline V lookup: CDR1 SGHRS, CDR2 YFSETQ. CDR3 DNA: TGCGCCAGCAGCTTGGACCAGCTCCCAGAGACCCAGTACTTC. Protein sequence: CASSLDQLPETQYF.

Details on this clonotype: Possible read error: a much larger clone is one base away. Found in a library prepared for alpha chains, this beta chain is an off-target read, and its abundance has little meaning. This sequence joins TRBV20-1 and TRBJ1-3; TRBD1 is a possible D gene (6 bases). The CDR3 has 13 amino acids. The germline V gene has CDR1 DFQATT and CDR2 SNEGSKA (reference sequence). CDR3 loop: CIARDGGRNTIYF. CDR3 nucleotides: TGCATTGCTAGAGATGGGGGCCGAAACACCATATATTTT.

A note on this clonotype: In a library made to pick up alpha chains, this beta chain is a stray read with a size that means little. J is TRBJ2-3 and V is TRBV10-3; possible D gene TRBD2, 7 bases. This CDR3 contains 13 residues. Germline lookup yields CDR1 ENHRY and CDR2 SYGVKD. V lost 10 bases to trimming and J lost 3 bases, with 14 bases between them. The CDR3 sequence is CANGGGGTDTQYF. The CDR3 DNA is TGTGCCAACGGAGGGGGGGGGACAGATACGCAGTATTTT.

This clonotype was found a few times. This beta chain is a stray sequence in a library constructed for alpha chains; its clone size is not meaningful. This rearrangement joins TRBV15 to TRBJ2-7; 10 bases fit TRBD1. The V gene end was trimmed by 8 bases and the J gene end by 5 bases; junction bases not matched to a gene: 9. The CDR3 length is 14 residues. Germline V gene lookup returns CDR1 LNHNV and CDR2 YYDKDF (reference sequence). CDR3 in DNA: TGTGCCACCTCCCAAGGGGGGACAGGGGACGAGCAGTACTTC. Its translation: CATSQGGTGDEQYF.

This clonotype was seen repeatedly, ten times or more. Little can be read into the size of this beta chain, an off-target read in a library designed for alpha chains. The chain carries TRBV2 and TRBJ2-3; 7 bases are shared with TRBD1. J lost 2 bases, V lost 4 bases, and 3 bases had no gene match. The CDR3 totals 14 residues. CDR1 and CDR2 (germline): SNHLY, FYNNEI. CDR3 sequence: CASSGRGSTDTQYF. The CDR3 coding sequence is TGTGCCAGCAGTGGCAGGGGGTCCACAGATACGCAGTATTTT.

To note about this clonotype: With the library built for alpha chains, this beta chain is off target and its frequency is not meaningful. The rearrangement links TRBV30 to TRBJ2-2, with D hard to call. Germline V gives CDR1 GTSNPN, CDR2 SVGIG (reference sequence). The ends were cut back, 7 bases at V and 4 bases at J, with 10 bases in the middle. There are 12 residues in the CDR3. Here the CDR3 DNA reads TGTGCCTCCCCGAGTGCCACCGGGGAGCTGTTTTTT. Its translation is CASPSATGELFF.

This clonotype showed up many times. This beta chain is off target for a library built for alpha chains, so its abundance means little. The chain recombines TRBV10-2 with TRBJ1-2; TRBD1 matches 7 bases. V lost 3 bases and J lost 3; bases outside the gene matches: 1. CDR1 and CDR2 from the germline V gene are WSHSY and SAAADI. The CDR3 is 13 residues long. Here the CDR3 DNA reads TGCGCCAGCAGTGAAGACAGGGACTATGGCTACACCTTC. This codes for CASSEDRDYGYTF.

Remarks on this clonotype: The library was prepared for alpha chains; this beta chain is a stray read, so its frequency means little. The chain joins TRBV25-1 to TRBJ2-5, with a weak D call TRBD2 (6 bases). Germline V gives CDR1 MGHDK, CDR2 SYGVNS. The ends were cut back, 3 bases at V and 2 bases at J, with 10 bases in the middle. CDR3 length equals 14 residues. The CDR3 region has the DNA TGTGCCAGCAGTGACGGGGGTCCACAAGAGACCCAGTACTTC. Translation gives CASSDGGPQETQYF.

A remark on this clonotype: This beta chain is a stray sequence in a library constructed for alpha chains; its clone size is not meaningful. The CDR3, as DNA: TGTGCCAGCAGCCAGGGGACCCTTGGAAACACCATATATTTT. It encodes CASSQGTLGNTIYF. V usage is TRBV7-3 and J usage is TRBJ1-3; the D gene is possibly TRBD1 (6 bases). The length of the CDR3 is 14 residues. Germline V gene data show CDR1 as SGHTA and CDR2 as FQGTGA. V lost 5 bases, J lost 3 bases, and 11 bases lay in between. Looking up the rest from reference TRBV7-3 and TRBJ1-3 gives the full variable domain: GAGVSQTPSNKVTEKGKYVELRCDPISGHTALYWYRQSLGQGPEFLIYFQGTGAADDSGLPNDRFFAVRPEGSVSTLKIQRTERGDSAVYLCASSQGTLGNTIYFGEGSWLTVV.

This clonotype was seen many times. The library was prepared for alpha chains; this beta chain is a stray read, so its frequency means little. CDR3: CASSPRDRTWREETQYF. The CDR3 nucleotides read TGTGCCAGCAGCCCGCGCGACAGGACGTGGAGAGAAGAGACCCAGTACTTC. The chain combines TRBV14 with TRBJ2-5; perhaps TRBD1 as D (6 bases). CDR1 SGHDN and CDR2 FVKESK come from the germline V gene. Trimming took off 4 bases at V and 3 bases at J, with 21 bases between the two ends. The CDR3 spans 17 residues.

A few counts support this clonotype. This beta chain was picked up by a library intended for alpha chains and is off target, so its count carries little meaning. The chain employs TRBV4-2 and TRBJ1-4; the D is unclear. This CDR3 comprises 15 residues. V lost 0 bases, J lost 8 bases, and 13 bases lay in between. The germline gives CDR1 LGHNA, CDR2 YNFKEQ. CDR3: CASSQDRLPGEKLFF. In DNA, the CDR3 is TGTGCCAGCAGCCAAGACCGCTTACCTGGGGAAAAACTGTTTTTT.

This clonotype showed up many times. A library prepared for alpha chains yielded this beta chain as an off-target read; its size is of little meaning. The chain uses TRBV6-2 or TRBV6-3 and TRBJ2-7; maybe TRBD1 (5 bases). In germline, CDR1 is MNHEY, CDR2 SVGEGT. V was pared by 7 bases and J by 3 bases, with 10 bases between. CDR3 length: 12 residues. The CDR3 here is CASKGRVYEQYF. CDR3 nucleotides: TGTGCCAGCAAGGGCAGGGTCTACGAGCAGTACTTC.

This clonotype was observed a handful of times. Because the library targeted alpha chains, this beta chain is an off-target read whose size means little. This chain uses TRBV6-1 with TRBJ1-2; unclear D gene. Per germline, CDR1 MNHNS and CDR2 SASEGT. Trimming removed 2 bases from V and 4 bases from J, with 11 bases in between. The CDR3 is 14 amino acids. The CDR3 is CASSERGAGYGYTF. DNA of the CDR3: TGTGCCAGCAGTGAACGCGGTGCAGGCTATGGCTACACCTTC.

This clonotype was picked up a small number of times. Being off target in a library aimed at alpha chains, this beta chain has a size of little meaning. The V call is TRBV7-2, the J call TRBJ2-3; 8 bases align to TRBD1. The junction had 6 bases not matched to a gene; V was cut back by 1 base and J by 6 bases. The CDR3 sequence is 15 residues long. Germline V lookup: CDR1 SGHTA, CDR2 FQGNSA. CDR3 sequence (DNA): TGTGCCAGCAGCTTAGGAGGACAGGGCGGTGATACGCAGTATTTT. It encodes CASSLGGQGGDTQYF.

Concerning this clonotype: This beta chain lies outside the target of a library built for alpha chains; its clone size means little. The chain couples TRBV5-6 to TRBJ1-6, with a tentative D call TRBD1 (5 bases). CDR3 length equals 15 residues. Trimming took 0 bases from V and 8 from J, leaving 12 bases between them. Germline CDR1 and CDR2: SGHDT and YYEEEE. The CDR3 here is CASSLVGRDYSPLHF. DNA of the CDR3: TGTGCCAGCAGCTTGGTTGGCAGGGATTATTCACCCCTCCACTTT.

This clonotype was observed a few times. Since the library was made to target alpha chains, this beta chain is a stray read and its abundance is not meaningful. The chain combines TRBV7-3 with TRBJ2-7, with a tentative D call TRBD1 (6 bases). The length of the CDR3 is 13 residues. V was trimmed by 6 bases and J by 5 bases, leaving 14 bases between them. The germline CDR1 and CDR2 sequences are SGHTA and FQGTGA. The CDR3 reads CASSFRGGHEQYF. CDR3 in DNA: TGTGCCAGCAGTTTTAGAGGGGGTCACGAGCAGTACTTC.

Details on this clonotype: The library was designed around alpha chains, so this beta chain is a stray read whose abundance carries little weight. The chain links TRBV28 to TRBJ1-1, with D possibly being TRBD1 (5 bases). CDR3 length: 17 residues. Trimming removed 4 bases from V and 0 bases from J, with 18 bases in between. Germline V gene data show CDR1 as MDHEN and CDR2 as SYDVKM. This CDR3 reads CASSSGGGASLNTEAFF. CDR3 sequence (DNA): TGTGCCAGCAGTTCCGGTGGAGGGGCGAGCTTGAACACTGAAGCTTTCTTT.

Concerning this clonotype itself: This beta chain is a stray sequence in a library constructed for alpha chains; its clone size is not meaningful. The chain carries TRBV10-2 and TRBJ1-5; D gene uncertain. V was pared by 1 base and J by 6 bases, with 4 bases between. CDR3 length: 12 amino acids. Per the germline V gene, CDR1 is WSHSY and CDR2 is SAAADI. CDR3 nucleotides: TGCGCCAGCAGTGAGTTGGCTCAGCCCCAGCATTTT. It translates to CASSELAQPQHF.

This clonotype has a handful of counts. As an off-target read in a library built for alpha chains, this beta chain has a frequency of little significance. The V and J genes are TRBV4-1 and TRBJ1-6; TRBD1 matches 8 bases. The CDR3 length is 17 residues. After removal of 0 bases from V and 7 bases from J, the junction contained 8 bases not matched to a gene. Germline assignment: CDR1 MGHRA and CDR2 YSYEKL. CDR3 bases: TGCGCCAGCAGCCAAGATGGTCCAGGGGGCAGGAATTCACCCCTCCACTTT. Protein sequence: CASSQDGPGGRNSPLHF.

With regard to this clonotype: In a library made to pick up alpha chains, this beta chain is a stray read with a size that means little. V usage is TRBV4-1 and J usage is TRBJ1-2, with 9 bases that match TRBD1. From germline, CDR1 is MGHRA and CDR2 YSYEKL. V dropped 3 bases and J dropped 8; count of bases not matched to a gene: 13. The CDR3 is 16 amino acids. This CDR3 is CASSQGIGQGRYGYTF. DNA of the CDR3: TGCGCCAGCAGCCAGGGGATAGGACAGGGGAGGTACGGCTACACCTTC.

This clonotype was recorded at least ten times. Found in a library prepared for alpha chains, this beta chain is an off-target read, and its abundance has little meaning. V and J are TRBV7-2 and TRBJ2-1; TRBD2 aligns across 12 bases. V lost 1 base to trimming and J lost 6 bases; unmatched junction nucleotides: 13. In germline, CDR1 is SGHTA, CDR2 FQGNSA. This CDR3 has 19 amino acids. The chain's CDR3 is CASSLGPRTLAGGPNEQFF. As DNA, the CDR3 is TGTGCCAGCAGCTTAGGGCCTAGAACACTAGCGGGGGGACCCAATGAGCAGTTCTTC.